The sample holds a few counts of the clone carrying this T cell receptor beta chain. Its cognate antigen is unknown. These data come from a study of blood T cells in healthy people across ages. Study conclusions and caveats: Roughly linear declines in TCR beta diversity per million T cells occurred with age.

Total RNA amounts of at least 6 micrograms were extracted per sample. The use of a sample-barcoded 5' primer and a J-beta primer mix characterized a second PCR of roughly 6 to 12 cycles. Each of the cDNA molecules was tagged by a template-switch adaptor with 12 random nucleotides. One entry per CDR3 protein results from TCRdb running MiXCR on the 5' RACE reads. Of 650,000 to 1,000,000 distinct CDR3 sequences listed, about half were seen once; the top ten hold roughly 18%. V was pared by 2 bases and J by 0 bases, with 4 bases of the junction left unmatched. This CDR3 has 16 residues. The germline V gene has CDR1 LGHNA and CDR2 YNFKEQ.

The specimen sequenced was blood. The J gene is TRBJ2-3, the V gene TRBV4-2, with TRBD2 matching 8 bases. This TCR derives from a man older than 75 in good health. DNA of the CDR3: TGTGCCAGCAGCCAACTGTCTAGCGGGAGCACAGATACGCAGTATTTT. This sequence encodes CASSQLSSGSTDTQYF.